The 26 T cell receptor beta chains listed next were all sequenced from one sample in a study of neurological immune-mediated disorders. TCRdb reprocessed the 5' RACE reads via MiXCR and lists one record per CDR3 protein. Of about 22,000 distinct CDR3 sequences in the sample, more than 9% were seen once. The sample taken for sequencing was PBMCs. These receptors were taken from a woman in her fifties or sixties with HTLV-1-associated myelopathy (HAM/TSP).

This clonotype occurred many times. The chain is built from TRBV29-1 and TRBJ2-2, with D possibly being TRBD1 or TRBD2 (5 bases each). The CDR3 is 13 amino acids. Germline CDR1 SQVTM, CDR2 ANQGSEA. Trimming cost V 5 bases and J 7 bases, with 14 bases left between them. The CDR3 nucleotides read TGCAGCGTTTCCACCCGAGGGGACGGGGAGCTGTTTTTT. This encodes CSVSTRGDGELFF.

By frequency in the sample, this clonotype is medium-sized. The chain carries TRBV7-2 and TRBJ1-4, with 9 bases lining up with TRBD1. CDR3 size: 13 residues. Trimming took 5 bases from V and 8 from J; bases not matched to a gene: 3. Germline CDR1 is SGHTA and CDR2 is FQGNSA. The DNA of the CDR3 is TGTGCCAGCAGCCGCACAGGGGGCGAAAAACTGTTTTTT. It yields the protein CASSRTGGEKLFF.

This clonotype was recorded many times. The chain combines TRBV19 with TRBJ1-5; 7 bases fit TRBD1. With V trimmed by 5 bases and J by 7 bases, 5 bases remained unmatched. The CDR3 consists of 13 residues. From germline, CDR1 is LNHDA and CDR2 SQIVND (reference sequence). The CDR3 region has the DNA TGTGCCAGTAGTCCACAGGGGTGGCAGCCCCAGCATTTT. Translated, it gives CASSPQGWQPQHF.

The V call is TRBV4-1, the J call TRBJ2-7; D is tentatively TRBD1 or TRBD2 (5 bases each). From germline, CDR1 is MGHRA and CDR2 YSYEKL. V was clipped by 1 base and J by 3 bases, with 10 bases between them. CDR3 length: 14 amino acids. In DNA, the CDR3 is TGCGCCAGCAGCCAAGGAGGGGTTCGCTACGAGCAGTACTTC. It encodes CASSQGGVRYEQYF.

This clonotype was picked up many times. This rearrangement joins TRBV29-1 to TRBJ1-1, with 8 bases aligning to TRBD1. With 7 bases clipped from V and 1 base from J, the junction kept 8 bases outside the gene matches. The germline V gene has CDR1 SQVTM and CDR2 ANQGSEA. This CDR3 contains 14 residues. This CDR3 reads CSGARGQANTEAFF. CDR3 nucleotide sequence: TGCAGCGGGGCCAGGGGGCAGGCGAACACTGAAGCTTTCTTT.

This clonotype has more than one count but fewer than ten. V is TRBV18 and J is TRBJ2-6; 8 nucleotides line up with TRBD1. The V segment lost 4 bases and the J segment 0 bases; nucleotides outside the gene matches: 8. CDR1 and CDR2 (germline): KGHSH, LQKENI. The CDR3 contains 18 residues. The CDR3 spells CASSLGQGHFSGANVLTF. The CDR3 nucleotides are TGTGCCAGCTCACTTGGACAGGGACATTTCTCTGGGGCCAACGTCCTGACTTTC.

This clonotype was picked up many times. This rearrangement joins TRBV29-1 to TRBJ2-5, with TRBD2 matching 10 bases. After removal of 2 bases from V and 1 base from J, the junction contained 10 bases not matched to a gene. Germline V gives CDR1 SQVTM, CDR2 ANQGSEA. CDR3 length: 17 residues. The CDR3 coding sequence is TGCAGCGTTGAATTTCGGGTCTCTAGCGGGGGCCAAGAGACCCAGTACTTC. Its translation: CSVEFRVSSGGQETQYF.

This clonotype has at least ten counts. This chain links TRBV20-1 with TRBJ2-7; D ambiguous. Germline CDR1 reads DFQATT; CDR2 reads SNEGSKA (reference sequence). Trimming removed 1 base at V and 3 bases at J, with 4 bases between. The CDR3 has 11 residues. CDR3 in amino acids: CSARGGYEQYF. In DNA form, the CDR3 reads TGCAGTGCTAGAGGGGGCTACGAGCAGTACTTC.

This clonotype has at least ten counts. The rearrangement uses TRBV6-6 and TRBJ2-7; 10 positions agree with TRBD1. Trimming removed 9 bases from V and 6 bases from J; junction bases left unmatched: 2. The germline gives CDR1 MNHNY, CDR2 SVGAGI (reference sequence). The CDR3 runs 11 residues. CDR3 sequence: CASGQGVEQYF. CDR3 nucleotides: TGTGCCAGTGGACAGGGGGTCGAGCAGTACTTC.

This clonotype was found many times. This CDR3 reads CASRDSTGEAGELFF. DNA for the CDR3: TGTGCCAGCAGAGACAGTACGGGGGAGGCCGGGGAGCTGTTTTTT. The V and J genes are TRBV6-1 and TRBJ2-2; the D gene is possibly TRBD2 (6 bases). Germline CDR1 is MNHNS and CDR2 is SASEGT. Trimming pared 6 bases from V and 6 bases from J, leaving 17 bases between. The length of the CDR3 is 15 residues.

In its sample, this clonotype was seen many times. The chain combines TRBV20-1 with TRBJ2-1; possibly TRBD2 for D (6 bases). Looked up from germline, CDR1 is DFQATT and CDR2 is SNEGSKA (reference sequence). V dropped 5 bases and J dropped 3 bases, with 20 bases sitting between them. This CDR3 spans 16 amino acids. CDR3 sequence (DNA): TGCAGTGCTGTCAGGGCTTCGGGGGAGCTCTACAATGAGCAGTTCTTC. It specifies CSAVRASGELYNEQFF.

Ten or more counts support this clonotype. The gene calls are TRBV4-1 and TRBJ2-3; no definite D call. This CDR3 region has 14 residues. Trimming stripped 1 base from V and 3 bases from J, with 8 bases between. Germline V gene sequence: CDR1 MGHRA, CDR2 YSYEKL. The CDR3 region has the DNA TGCGCCAGCAGCCAAGTCTTAGGGACAGATACGCAGTATTTT. Its translation is CASSQVLGTDTQYF.

Ten or more counts support this clonotype. The chain uses TRBV20-1 and TRBJ1-4; 7 nucleotides agree with TRBD1. The length of the CDR3 is 16 residues. J was trimmed by 0 bases and V by 6 bases; bases with no gene match: 10. Germline-derived CDR1 and CDR2 are DFQATT and SNEGSKA (reference sequence). CDR3 DNA: TGCAGTGCACCGCGTCAGCAGGGGGCAACTAATGAAAAACTGTTTTTT. The encoded protein is CSAPRQQGATNEKLFF.

In regard to this clonotype: Just one base apart from a much larger clone, this may be a read error. The chain couples TRBV12-3 or TRBV12-4 to TRBJ2-7; D may match TRBD1 or TRBD2 (6 bases each). This CDR3 is 16 amino acids long. Trimming left V 7 bases short and J 2 bases short, with 21 bases between. Here the CDR3 reads CASKRTNGGSTYEQYF. The CDR3 DNA is TGTGCCAGCAAACGGACTAACGGGGGCTCCACCTACGAGCAGTACTTC.

This clonotype was picked up many times. The V gene is TRBV3-1, the J gene TRBJ2-6; either TRBD1 or TRBD2 may supply D (6 bases each). The CDR3 consists of 18 residues. Germline V gene sequence: CDR1 LGHDT, CDR2 YNNKEL (reference sequence). V lost 4 bases and J lost 0, with 16 bases in between. The DNA for the CDR3 is TGTGCCAGCAGCCCCCTTACGGGGGCTAACTCTGGGGCCAACGTCCTGACTTTC. As protein: CASSPLTGANSGANVLTF.

This clonotype was found many times. V is TRBV20-1 and J is TRBJ2-1; 13 bases align to TRBD2. Per the germline V gene, CDR1 is DFQATT and CDR2 is SNEGSKA (reference sequence). The CDR3 contains 17 residues. V lost 3 bases to trimming and J lost 7 bases; unmatched junction nucleotides: 12. The CDR3 DNA is TGCAGTGCTAGCTACCCACTAGCGGGGGGGCCAGGAAATGAGCAGTTCTTC. Its translation is CSASYPLAGGPGNEQFF.

In its sample, this clonotype was seen many times. V usage is TRBV5-1 and J usage is TRBJ2-2; 7 bases are shared with TRBD2. Germline trimming cut 4 bases from V and 6 bases from J; bases unmatched to any gene: 12. In germline, CDR1 is SGHRS, CDR2 YFSETQ. The length of the CDR3 is 16 residues. The CDR3 protein is CASSPGLVGGPGELFF. The CDR3 DNA is TGCGCCAGCAGCCCCGGACTAGTTGGTGGCCCCGGGGAGCTGTTTTTT.

In its sample, this clonotype is medium-sized. V usage is TRBV20-1 and J usage is TRBJ2-1; D gene unclear. Germline assignment: CDR1 DFQATT and CDR2 SNEGSKA (reference sequence). Between the trimmed V and J ends, which lost 1 base and 5 bases, there was a span of 6 bases. This CDR3 region has 12 residues. As DNA, the CDR3 is TGCAGTGCTAGAGTAGCAGACAATGAGCAGTTCTTC. This gives the protein CSARVADNEQFF.

This clonotype was counted ten times or more. This CDR3 is CASSSLGQGRGYTF. CDR3 in DNA: TGCGCCAGCAGCTCTCTAGGGCAGGGACGGGGCTACACCTTC. The chain combines TRBV5-1 with TRBJ1-2, with D perhaps matching TRBD1 (5 bases). V was cut by 3 bases and J by 8 bases, with 17 bases left in between. The CDR3 extends over 14 amino acids. Germline CDR1 reads SGHRS; CDR2 reads YFSETQ.

This clonotype was counted at least ten times. V gene TRBV5-1 combines with J gene TRBJ1-2; no definite D call. The CDR3 is made up of 14 amino acids. The germline V gene encodes CDR1 SGHRS and CDR2 YFSETQ. Trimming shortened V by 4 bases and J by 4 bases, and 14 bases separated the two germline ends. The CDR3 DNA is TGCGCCAGCAGCACCGACTTATGGAGCTATGGCTACACCTTC. Encoded protein: CASSTDLWSYGYTF.

This clonotype has a count of ten or more. The chain employs TRBV20-1 and TRBJ1-1, with 10 bases matching TRBD1. The V segment lost 3 bases and the J segment 10 bases; nucleotides outside the gene matches: 8. CDR3 length: 13 amino acids. Per the germline V gene, CDR1 is DFQATT and CDR2 is SNEGSKA (reference sequence). The CDR3 DNA follows: TGCAGTGCTAGGGTGACAGGGGGCAAAGGAGCTTTCTTT. Protein product: CSARVTGGKGAFF.

There are many counts of this clonotype. The genes are TRBV20-1 and TRBJ1-4; maybe TRBD1 (5 bases). Germline loops: CDR1 DFQATT, CDR2 SNEGSKA (reference sequence). With 6 bases removed from V and 7 bases from J, the gap between germline ends came to 15 bases. The CDR3 loop spans 13 amino acids. In DNA, the CDR3 is TGCAGTGCCTGGGACGAGAACGGTGAAAAACTGTTTTTT. Its protein product is CSAWDENGEKLFF.

This clonotype was recorded at least ten times. V is TRBV3-1 and J is TRBJ1-4; D gene uncertain. Trimming shortened V by 1 base and J by 7 bases, and 10 bases separated the two germline ends. Germline-derived CDR1 and CDR2 are LGHDT and YNNKEL (reference sequence). This CDR3 comprises 14 residues. As DNA, the CDR3 is TGTGCCAGCAGCCAAGTACGGCCTAGTGAAAAACTGTTTTTT. Residues: CASSQVRPSEKLFF.

The V call is TRBV29-1, the J call TRBJ1-1, with 7 bases matching TRBD1. Looked up from germline, CDR1 is SQVTM and CDR2 is ANQGSEA. Trimming cost V 7 bases and J 0 bases; bases outside gene matches: 5. The CDR3 is made up of 13 amino acids. CDR3 sequence: CSASGQMNTEAFF. The CDR3 nucleotides are TGCAGCGCCTCGGGACAGATGAACACTGAAGCTTTCTTT.

This clonotype was recorded many times. The rearrangement links TRBV20-1 to TRBJ2-1; tentative D call: TRBD1 (5 bases). Germline V CDR1 and CDR2: DFQATT, SNEGSKA (reference sequence). Trimming pared 0 bases from V and 6 bases from J, leaving 24 bases between. The CDR3 is 18 residues long. The CDR3 spells CSARDRVQGFSTGNEQFF. CDR3 nucleotide sequence: TGCAGTGCTAGAGATAGGGTCCAGGGCTTCTCTACTGGCAATGAGCAGTTCTTC.

This clonotype was observed many times. The chain links TRBV7-9 to TRBJ2-3, with 7 bases aligning to TRBD2. Germline assignment: CDR1 SEHNR and CDR2 FQNEAQ (reference sequence). Trimming removed 1 base from V and 3 bases from J; junction bases left unmatched: 4. The CDR3 is made up of 15 amino acids. Written as DNA, the CDR3 is TGTGCCAGCAGCTTAGGTACTAGCGTAACAGATACGCAGTATTTT. Translated, it gives CASSLGTSVTDTQYF.